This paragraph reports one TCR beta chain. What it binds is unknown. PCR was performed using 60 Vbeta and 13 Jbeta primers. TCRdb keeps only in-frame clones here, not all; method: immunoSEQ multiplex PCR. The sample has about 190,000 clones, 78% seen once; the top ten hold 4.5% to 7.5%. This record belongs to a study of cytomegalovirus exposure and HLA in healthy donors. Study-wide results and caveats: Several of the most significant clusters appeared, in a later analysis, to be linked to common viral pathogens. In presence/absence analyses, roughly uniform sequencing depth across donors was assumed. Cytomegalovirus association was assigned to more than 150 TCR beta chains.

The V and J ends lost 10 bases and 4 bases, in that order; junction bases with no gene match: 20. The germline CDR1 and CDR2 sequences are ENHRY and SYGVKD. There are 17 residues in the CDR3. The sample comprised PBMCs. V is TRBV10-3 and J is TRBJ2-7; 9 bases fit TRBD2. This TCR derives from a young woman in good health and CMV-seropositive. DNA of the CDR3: TGTGCCACCGGGAGGACTGCTAGCGGGACGTCTGGTTACGAGCAGTACTTC. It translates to CATGRTASGTSGYEQYF.